The T cell receptor beta chain described here comes from a study of shared clonotypes between healthy human individuals. The V end lost 0 bases, the J end lost 4 bases, and 13 bases lay between the germline ends. Looked up from germline, CDR1 is SGHRS and CDR2 is YFSETQ. CDR3 size: 16 residues. For each subset, genomic DNA was distributed in equal portions over several immunoSEQ plates. This table comes from immunoSEQ multiplex PCR, and its TCRdb copy is limited to in-frame clones, with some not included. The table includes over 400,000 clones, around 96% detected once. V is TRBV5-1 and J is TRBJ2-2, with a weak D call TRBD2 (5 bases). The sequencing sample was made of naive CD4+ T cells sorted from blood. Subset indicated: CD45RA+ positively selected. The TCR originated in a woman younger than 45 in good health. The CDR3 region is CASSLEVGESTGELFF. The DNA for the CDR3 is TGCGCCAGCAGCTTGGAAGTGGGAGAAAGCACCGGGGAGCTGTTTTTT.